These T cell receptor beta chains were read from a single sample in a study of blood T cell repertoires in COVID-19. Some clones are missing from TCRdb's copy, which holds only in-frame ones; the method was immunoSEQ multiplex PCR. This table holds about 46,000 clones, approximately 85% found once. The sequenced sample was peripheral blood. These receptors were collected from a woman of 80 years or more with COVID-19, enrolled during active disease. The CDR3 runs from the conserved cysteine through the conserved F or W. D genes are given only for firm matches. Clone size is given for some rows only: seen once, a few or many times, or a class if the clone is expanded.

V gene: TRBV7-2; J gene: TRBJ2-7; clone size: -; CDR3 length: 14; D gene: TRBD2; CDR3 DNA: TGTGCCAGCAGCCTAAGGACTAGCGTTTACGAGCAGTACTTC; CDR3 protein: CASSLRTSVYEQYF
V gene: TRBV9; J gene: TRBJ2-5; clone size: few; CDR3 length: 16; D gene: -; CDR3 DNA: TGTGCCAGCAGCGTAGCTCCAACAGGCTCAGGGGAGACCCAGTACTTC; CDR3 protein: CASSVAPTGSGETQYF
V gene: TRBV5-1; J gene: TRBJ2-5; clone size: -; CDR3 length: 15; D gene: -; CDR3 DNA: TGCGCCAGCACAACAAGGGGTGGTTCCCAAGAGACCCAGTACTTC; CDR3 protein: CASTTRGGSQETQYF
V gene: TRBV21-1; J gene: TRBJ1-2; clone size: -; CDR3 length: 15; D gene: -; CDR3 DNA: TGTGCCAGCAGCAACCGGGACAGGGGGCCGGGGGGCTACACCTTC; CDR3 protein: CASSNRDRGPGGYTF
V gene: TRBV7-6; J gene: TRBJ1-1; clone size: -; CDR3 length: 16; D gene: TRBD1; CDR3 DNA: TGTGCCAGCAGCTTCCCCCCGGACAGGGGTGACACTGAAGCTTTCTTT; CDR3 protein: CASSFPPDRGDTEAFF
V gene: TRBV27; J gene: TRBJ1-2; clone size: -; CDR3 length: 13; D gene: TRBD1; CDR3 DNA: TGTGCCAGCAGCCCCGGACAGGGAAATGGCTACACCTTC; CDR3 protein: CASSPGQGNGYTF
V gene: TRBV14; J gene: TRBJ1-2; clone size: once; CDR3 length: 13; D gene: -; CDR3 DNA: TGTGCCAGCAGCCAAGGACAGAACTATGGCTACACCTTC; CDR3 protein: CASSQGQNYGYTF
V gene: TRBV9; J gene: TRBJ2-5; clone size: -; CDR3 length: 15; D gene: TRBD2; CDR3 DNA: TGTGCCAGCACCCCCGGACTAGCGGGGGAAGAGACCCAGTACTTC; CDR3 protein: CASTPGLAGEETQYF
V gene: TRBV6-6; J gene: TRBJ2-3; clone size: -; CDR3 length: 16; D gene: -; CDR3 DNA: TGTGCCAGCAGTTACTCGAGAGGGAAGAGCACAGATACGCAGTATTTT; CDR3 protein: CASSYSRGKSTDTQYF
V gene: TRBV12-3/TRBV12-4; J gene: TRBJ2-2; clone size: -; CDR3 length: 13; D gene: -; CDR3 DNA: TGTGCCACCCATGGACAGCGGGGCGGGGAGCTGTTTTTT; CDR3 protein: CATHGQRGGELFF
V gene: TRBV18; J gene: TRBJ1-2; clone size: few; CDR3 length: 14; D gene: -; CDR3 DNA: TGTGCCAGCTCACCAGACTCTATAGGGGATGGCTACACCTTC; CDR3 protein: CASSPDSIGDGYTF
V gene: TRBV19; J gene: TRBJ2-3; clone size: once; CDR3 length: 15; D gene: -; CDR3 DNA: TGTGCCAGTAGTATGACCCGAGGGAACACAGATACGCAGTATTTT; CDR3 protein: CASSMTRGNTDTQYF
V gene: TRBV7-2; J gene: TRBJ1-5; clone size: -; CDR3 length: 16; D gene: TRBD1; CDR3 DNA: TGTGCCAGCAGGCTAACGTGGGACAGGGGCAATCAGCCCCAGCATTTT; CDR3 protein: CASRLTWDRGNQPQHF
V gene: TRBV5-1; J gene: TRBJ2-2; clone size: -; CDR3 length: 14; D gene: -; CDR3 DNA: TGCGCCAGCACCTCACAGGGCGGCACCGGGGAGCTGTTTTTT; CDR3 protein: CASTSQGGTGELFF
V gene: TRBV5-6; J gene: TRBJ1-2; clone size: -; CDR3 length: 13; D gene: -; CDR3 DNA: TGTGCCAGCAGCTTGGGGCCGGGGAGAGGCTACACCTTC; CDR3 protein: CASSLGPGRGYTF
V gene: TRBV27; J gene: TRBJ1-6; clone size: few; CDR3 length: 15; D gene: -; CDR3 DNA: TGTGCCAGCAGTTTATTCGGGACACCCATTTCACCCCTCCACTTT; CDR3 protein: CASSLFGTPISPLHF
V gene: TRBV6-2/TRBV6-3; J gene: TRBJ1-3; clone size: -; CDR3 length: 18; D gene: -; CDR3 DNA: TGTGCCAGCAGTTCTCGAGATACAGGGAGAAGATCTGGAAACACCATATATTTT; CDR3 protein: CASSSRDTGRRSGNTIYF
V gene: TRBV7-9; J gene: TRBJ1-5; clone size: -; CDR3 length: 14; D gene: -; CDR3 DNA: TGTGCCAGCAGCTTTCTTGGGGGGGGGCAGCCCCAGCATTTT; CDR3 protein: CASSFLGGGQPQHF
V gene: TRBV20-1; J gene: TRBJ2-1; clone size: -; CDR3 length: 12; D gene: -; CDR3 DNA: TGCAGTGCTAGTCCGGGGATCAATGAGCAGTTCTTC; CDR3 protein: CSASPGINEQFF
V gene: TRBV6-5; J gene: TRBJ1-5; clone size: -; CDR3 length: 16; D gene: TRBD1; CDR3 DNA: TGTGCCAGCAGTTCCGGGACAGGGAAGAGAGATCAGCCCCAGCATTTT; CDR3 protein: CASSSGTGKRDQPQHF
V gene: TRBV3-1/TRBV3-2; J gene: TRBJ2-2; clone size: -; CDR3 length: 15; D gene: TRBD1; CDR3 DNA: TGTGCCAGCAGGGCGGGACAGGGAAACACCGGGGAGCTGTTTTTT; CDR3 protein: CASRAGQGNTGELFF
V gene: TRBV7-2; J gene: TRBJ2-1; clone size: -; CDR3 length: 18; D gene: TRBD2; CDR3 DNA: TGTGCCAGCAGCTTAGTTGGGGGGGCGCTAGCGGGAGGAAGTGAGCAGTTCTTC; CDR3 protein: CASSLVGGALAGGSEQFF
V gene: TRBV9; J gene: TRBJ1-2; clone size: few; CDR3 length: 13; D gene: -; CDR3 DNA: TGTGCCAGCAGCGTAGAGAAGGGAGGTGGCTACACCTTC; CDR3 protein: CASSVEKGGGYTF
V gene: TRBV7-2; J gene: TRBJ2-1; clone size: -; CDR3 length: 16; D gene: TRBD1; CDR3 DNA: TGTGCCAGCAGCTTAGCGCGGGGGACAGGGCGAACTGAGCAGTTCTTC; CDR3 protein: CASSLARGTGRTEQFF
V gene: TRBV11-2; J gene: TRBJ1-1; clone size: -; CDR3 length: 13; D gene: -; CDR3 DNA: TGTGCCAGCAGCTTCTCTTGGAGCACTGAAGCTTTCTTT; CDR3 protein: CASSFSWSTEAFF
V gene: TRBV19; J gene: TRBJ1-2; clone size: -; CDR3 length: 13; D gene: -; CDR3 DNA: TGTGCCAGTAGTATCACAGGGAGTCCGGGCTACACCTTC; CDR3 protein: CASSITGSPGYTF
V gene: TRBV18; J gene: TRBJ1-1; clone size: -; CDR3 length: 13; D gene: -; CDR3 DNA: TGTGCCAGCTCCGCCTCGGGGGACACTGAAGCTTTCTTT; CDR3 protein: CASSASGDTEAFF
V gene: TRBV5-1; J gene: TRBJ2-2; clone size: -; CDR3 length: 15; D gene: TRBD1; CDR3 DNA: TGCGCCAGCAGCTTGGCTCAGGGGGCCAACGGGGAGCTGTTTTTT; CDR3 protein: CASSLAQGANGELFF
V gene: TRBV7-2; J gene: TRBJ1-2; clone size: -; CDR3 length: 15; D gene: -; CDR3 DNA: TGTGCCAGCAGCTTAGGCGGCGAATTCAACTATGGCTACACCTTC; CDR3 protein: CASSLGGEFNYGYTF
V gene: TRBV4-2; J gene: TRBJ2-1; clone size: once; CDR3 length: 18; D gene: TRBD2; CDR3 DNA: TGTGCCAGCAGCCCTGGAGGACTAGCGGGCCGATTCTACAATGAGCAGTTCTTC; CDR3 protein: CASSPGGLAGRFYNEQFF
V gene: TRBV10-2; J gene: TRBJ2-2; clone size: -; CDR3 length: 14; D gene: TRBD1; CDR3 DNA: TGCGCCAGCAGTGGGACAGGGAACACCGGGGAGCTGTTTTTT; CDR3 protein: CASSGTGNTGELFF
V gene: TRBV7-2; J gene: TRBJ2-1; clone size: -; CDR3 length: 12; D gene: -; CDR3 DNA: TGTGCCAGCAGCTTAGATTATCAGGGGAGGTTCTTC; CDR3 protein: CASSLDYQGRFF
V gene: TRBV5-1; J gene: TRBJ2-2; clone size: -; CDR3 length: 15; D gene: -; CDR3 DNA: TGCGCCAGCAGCACCGGGGATTTAAACACCGGGGAGCTGTTTTTT; CDR3 protein: CASSTGDLNTGELFF
V gene: TRBV5-1; J gene: TRBJ1-2; clone size: -; CDR3 length: 16; D gene: -; CDR3 DNA: TGCGCCAGCAGCTTGGGGGACACTAGAGCTAACTATGGCTACACCTTC; CDR3 protein: CASSLGDTRANYGYTF
V gene: TRBV3-1/TRBV3-2; J gene: TRBJ1-2; clone size: -; CDR3 length: 14; D gene: TRBD1; CDR3 DNA: TGTGCCAGCAGCCAAGTCCAGGGGGCGGGAGGCTACACCTTC; CDR3 protein: CASSQVQGAGGYTF
V gene: TRBV6-6; J gene: TRBJ2-1; clone size: -; CDR3 length: 15; D gene: -; CDR3 DNA: TGTGCCAGCAGCCCAGGTAGTCCAAGGCACAATGAGCAGTTCTTC; CDR3 protein: CASSPGSPRHNEQFF
V gene: TRBV27; J gene: TRBJ2-2; clone size: once; CDR3 length: 16; D gene: TRBD2; CDR3 DNA: TGTGCCAGCAGTTTCCCGGGACTAGCGGGGACCGGGGAGCTGTTTTTT; CDR3 protein: CASSFPGLAGTGELFF
V gene: TRBV20-1; J gene: TRBJ2-1; clone size: -; CDR3 length: 14; D gene: -; CDR3 DNA: TGCAGTGCTAGTTTAAGTGGGGACTCCGGGGAGCAGTTCTTC; CDR3 protein: CSASLSGDSGEQFF
V gene: TRBV5-4; J gene: TRBJ2-7; clone size: -; CDR3 length: 15; D gene: TRBD2; CDR3 DNA: TGTGCCAGCAGCTTGGGGCCGGGGGGGCCCTACGAGCAGTACTTC; CDR3 protein: CASSLGPGGPYEQYF
V gene: TRBV18; J gene: TRBJ2-6; clone size: -; CDR3 length: 18; D gene: -; CDR3 DNA: TGTGCCAGCTCACCCCCAGGGCTAAAATTCTCTGGGGCCAACGTCCTGACTTTC; CDR3 protein: CASSPPGLKFSGANVLTF
V gene: TRBV5-1; J gene: TRBJ2-1; clone size: -; CDR3 length: 16; D gene: -; CDR3 DNA: TGCGCCAGCAGCTTGGTGCGACAGAGCTCCTACAATGAGCAGTTCTTC; CDR3 protein: CASSLVRQSSYNEQFF
V gene: TRBV5-4; J gene: TRBJ2-2; clone size: -; CDR3 length: 15; D gene: TRBD2; CDR3 DNA: TGTGCCACCAGGGAGCGGGGGGGGAACACCGGGGAGCTGTTTTTT; CDR3 protein: CATRERGGNTGELFF
V gene: TRBV29-1; J gene: TRBJ2-5; clone size: -; CDR3 length: 12; D gene: -; CDR3 DNA: TGCAGCGTTCCCAACCAGGATCGGACCCAGTACTTC; CDR3 protein: CSVPNQDRTQYF
V gene: TRBV6-2/TRBV6-3; J gene: TRBJ2-2; clone size: -; CDR3 length: 14; D gene: -; CDR3 DNA: TGTGCCAGCAGCCCTCGCACCCCGGGCGGGGAGCTGTTTTTT; CDR3 protein: CASSPRTPGGELFF
V gene: TRBV27; J gene: TRBJ2-7; clone size: few; CDR3 length: 15; D gene: TRBD1; CDR3 DNA: TGTGCCAGCAGCCCTCCGGGACAGGGATCCTACGAGCAGTACTTC; CDR3 protein: CASSPPGQGSYEQYF
V gene: TRBV7-3; J gene: TRBJ2-3; clone size: -; CDR3 length: 16; D gene: TRBD2; CDR3 DNA: TGTGCCAGCAGCCCCGGCGCTAGCGGGAGTGGGGATACGCAGTATTTT; CDR3 protein: CASSPGASGSGDTQYF
V gene: TRBV27; J gene: TRBJ1-1; clone size: -; CDR3 length: 16; D gene: -; CDR3 DNA: TGTGCCAGCACCCCTAACCGGGGGGCTGGGGGGACTGAAGCTTTCTTT; CDR3 protein: CASTPNRGAGGTEAFF
V gene: TRBV5-1; J gene: TRBJ2-1; clone size: -; CDR3 length: 14; D gene: TRBD2; CDR3 DNA: TGCGCCAGCAGGGGCCTAGCGGGGGTTAATGAGCAGTTCTTC; CDR3 protein: CASRGLAGVNEQFF
V gene: TRBV7-3; J gene: TRBJ2-1; clone size: -; CDR3 length: 15; D gene: TRBD1; CDR3 DNA: TGTGCCAGCAGCTTAAGACAGGGACCCTACAATGAGCAGTTCTTC; CDR3 protein: CASSLRQGPYNEQFF
V gene: TRBV12-5; J gene: TRBJ2-2; clone size: -; CDR3 length: 14; D gene: TRBD1; CDR3 DNA: TGTGCTAGTGGTTTAGGGGGCGCGGCCGGGGAGCTGTTTTTT; CDR3 protein: CASGLGGAAGELFF
V gene: TRBV9; J gene: TRBJ2-3; clone size: -; CDR3 length: 16; D gene: TRBD2; CDR3 DNA: TGTGCCAGCAGCGTAGTCCCGGGGGGGCCAACAGATACGCAGTATTTT; CDR3 protein: CASSVVPGGPTDTQYF
V gene: TRBV27; J gene: TRBJ1-4; clone size: -; CDR3 length: 18; D gene: -; CDR3 DNA: TGTGCCAGCAGTCCCACAGGTTCACTTACCCCAACTAATGAAAAACTGTTTTTT; CDR3 protein: CASSPTGSLTPTNEKLFF
V gene: TRBV7-2; J gene: TRBJ1-1; clone size: -; CDR3 length: 14; D gene: -; CDR3 DNA: TGTGCCAGCAGCTTATGGCTTTCTAACACTGAAGCTTTCTTT; CDR3 protein: CASSLWLSNTEAFF
V gene: TRBV28; J gene: TRBJ1-2; clone size: -; CDR3 length: 13; D gene: -; CDR3 DNA: TGTGCCAGCAGTTTAGAGGCCGGCTATGGCTACACCTTC; CDR3 protein: CASSLEAGYGYTF
V gene: TRBV6-1; J gene: TRBJ1-4; clone size: -; CDR3 length: 14; D gene: -; CDR3 DNA: TGTGCCAGCAGTGAGTCGGGGGTAATGGAAAAACTGTTTTTT; CDR3 protein: CASSESGVMEKLFF
V gene: TRBV29-1; J gene: TRBJ1-1; clone size: -; CDR3 length: 12; D gene: -; CDR3 DNA: TGCAGCGTTGGCAAGGGGTACACTGAAGCTTTCTTT; CDR3 protein: CSVGKGYTEAFF